Presented here are 8 T cell receptor beta chains from one specimen sequenced in a study of blood T cell repertoires in COVID-19. TCRdb's table, derived via immunoSEQ multiplex PCR, lists solely in-frame clones and lacks some. The sample gives about 140,000 clones, approximately 79% of which show up once; about 3.2% is in the top ten. The sample was PBMCs or T cells enriched from blood (not recorded which). These receptors all stem from a woman in her forties or fifties who had recovered from COVID-19.

V and J are TRBV19 and TRBJ2-1; D is possibly TRBD1 (6 bases). CDR1 LNHDA and CDR2 SQIVND come from the germline V gene (reference sequence). The CDR3 is 15 residues long. V shed 2 bases and J shed 2 bases, with 10 bases lying between them. The CDR3 loop is CASSISRGPYNEQFF. DNA of the CDR3: TGTGCCAGTAGTATAAGCAGGGGTCCCTACAATGAGCAGTTCTTC. Together with reference TRBV19 and TRBJ2-1, the CDR3 gives the full variable domain: DGGITQSPKYLFRKEGQNVTLSCEQNLNHDAMYWYRQDPGQGLRLIYYSQIVNDFQKGDIAEGYSVSREKKESFPLTVTSAQKNPTAFYLCASSISRGPYNEQFFGPGTRLTVL.

This chain links TRBV30 with TRBJ1-5, with 7 bases identical to TRBD1. Per germline, CDR1 GTSNPN and CDR2 SVGIG (reference sequence). This CDR3 has 15 residues. V lost 5 bases and J lost 0; bases outside the gene matches: 7. The CDR3, as DNA: TGTGCCTGGGCAGGACAGGCCAATAGCAATCAGCCCCAGCATTTT. Translation: CAWAGQANSNQPQHF. The full variable domain, with the rest looked up from reference TRBV30 and TRBJ1-5, is SQTIHQWPATLVQPVGSPLSLECTVEGTSNPNLYWYRQAAGRGLQLLFYSVGIGQISSEVPQNLSASRPQDRQFILSSKKLLLSDSGFYLCAWAGQANSNQPQHFGDGTRLSIL.

Points on this clone: Other nucleotide sequences from this sample produce the same CDR3. The chain joins TRBV5-4 to TRBJ2-2; 8 positions match TRBD2. Germline V gives CDR1 SGHNT, CDR2 YYREEE (reference sequence). This CDR3 comprises 15 residues. V trimming: 0 bases; J trimming: 5 bases; junction bases outside the gene matches: 3. The CDR3 coding sequence is TGTGCCAGCAGCTTGGGGACTAGCAGAACCGGGGAGCTGTTTTTT. Translation: CASSLGTSRTGELFF.

V gene TRBV6-5 combines with J gene TRBJ1-1, with a possible D match to TRBD1 (5 bases). V was cut by 7 bases and J by 7 bases, with 10 bases left in between. This CDR3 spans 11 amino acids. Germline CDR1 MNHEY, CDR2 SVGAGI. This CDR3 reads CASTAGNEAFF. The CDR3 coding sequence is TGTGCCAGCACCGCAGGGAATGAAGCTTTCTTT.

The chain has TRBV30 and TRBJ1-2; the D gene is possibly TRBD1 (5 bases). Looked up from germline, CDR1 is GTSNPN and CDR2 is SVGIG (reference sequence). This CDR3 contains 14 residues. Deletions cut 1 base from V and 7 bases from J, with 16 bases between. DNA of the CDR3: TGTGCCTGGAGTGACGCTTTATGGGGCAGTGGCTACACCTTC. It encodes CAWSDALWGSGYTF.

The chain uses TRBV6-1 and TRBJ1-2, with D possibly TRBD1 on 6 matching bases. Looked up from germline, CDR1 is MNHNS and CDR2 is SASEGT. V lost 1 base and J lost 6, with 12 bases in between. This CDR3 spans 14 amino acids. The CDR3 protein is CASSEGSGVDGYTF. DNA for the CDR3: TGTGCCAGCAGTGAAGGCTCAGGGGTGGATGGCTACACCTTC.

The gene calls are TRBV6-4 and TRBJ1-2; D remains ambiguous. Looked up from germline, CDR1 is MRHNA and CDR2 is SNTAGT. The CDR3 runs 15 residues. Trimming pared 2 bases from V and 3 bases from J, leaving 13 bases between. CDR3 sequence reads: CASSDESARDYGYTF. CDR3 in DNA: TGTGCCAGCAGTGACGAGTCGGCGCGGGACTATGGCTACACCTTC.

This rearrangement joins TRBV19 to TRBJ1-1; 9 bases fit TRBD1. This CDR3 is built from 13 residues. Trimming took 5 bases from V and 4 from J; bases not matched to a gene: 2. The germline gives CDR1 LNHDA, CDR2 SQIVND (reference sequence). The CDR3 sequence: CASSGQGFTEAFF. The CDR3 DNA reads as TGTGCCAGTAGTGGACAGGGGTTCACTGAAGCTTTCTTT.